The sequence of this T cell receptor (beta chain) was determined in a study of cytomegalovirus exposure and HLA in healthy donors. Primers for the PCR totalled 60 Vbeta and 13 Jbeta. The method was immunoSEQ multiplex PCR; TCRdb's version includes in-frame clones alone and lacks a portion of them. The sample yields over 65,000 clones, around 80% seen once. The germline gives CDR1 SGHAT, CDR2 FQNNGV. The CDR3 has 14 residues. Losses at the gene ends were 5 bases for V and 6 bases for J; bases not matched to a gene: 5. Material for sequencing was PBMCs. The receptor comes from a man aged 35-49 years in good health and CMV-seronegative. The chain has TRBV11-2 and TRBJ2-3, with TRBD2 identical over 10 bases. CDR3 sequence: CASSDYSGGDTQYF. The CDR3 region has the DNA TGTGCCAGCAGCGACTATAGCGGGGGGGATACGCAGTATTTT.